This T cell receptor beta chain came from a study of response to subunit inactivated influenza vaccine (dated by TCRdb to the late 2010s). At the level of the whole study: Deep quantitative T cell receptor repertoire profiling was used in the study to track responses to a trivalent subunit inactivated influenza vaccine.

The CDR3, cysteine through phenylalanine, is 15 amino acids long. Of the read, only the CDR3 DNA is kept; its 45 bases are in frame from base 1. CDR1 is given as MNHNS and CDR2 as SASEGT, both from the germline V gene. Deletion took 2 bases off V and 7 bases off J, with a span of 17 bases between the germline ends. This clonotype came up a few times. Its antigen remains unidentified. The sample holds no much larger clone one base away, and base qualities are not on file. The paper as a whole reports these results and caveats: The authors proposed that each seasonal influenza vaccination may bring in only a limited number of new T cells.

Libraries were built with RT-PCR. Sequenced using an Illumina HiSeq 2500. In-frame beta chains were kept once TCRdb had trimmed the public reads at Q25 with fastp and called clones with MiXCR. Records with the same CDR3 protein are collapsed into one entry carrying the most frequent genes and DNA. This sample is represented by about 780,000 distinct CDR3 sequences; roughly 20% of them were singletons. The biggest ten clones account for roughly 11% of the sample. Sequenced here: PBMCs from blood, sampled about 5 days after vaccination. Here the chain combines TRBV6-1 and TRBJ1-2, with a weak D call of TRBD1 (5 bases match). This sequence originates from a man aged 50 to 59 who received an inactivated influenza vaccine. Donor details come from another sample of the same person, matched by shared clones. The DNA sequence reads TGTGCCAGCAGTGAAATGGTGGGGGGGGGGAGTGGCTACACCTTC. Its coded protein is CASSEMVGGGSGYTF.